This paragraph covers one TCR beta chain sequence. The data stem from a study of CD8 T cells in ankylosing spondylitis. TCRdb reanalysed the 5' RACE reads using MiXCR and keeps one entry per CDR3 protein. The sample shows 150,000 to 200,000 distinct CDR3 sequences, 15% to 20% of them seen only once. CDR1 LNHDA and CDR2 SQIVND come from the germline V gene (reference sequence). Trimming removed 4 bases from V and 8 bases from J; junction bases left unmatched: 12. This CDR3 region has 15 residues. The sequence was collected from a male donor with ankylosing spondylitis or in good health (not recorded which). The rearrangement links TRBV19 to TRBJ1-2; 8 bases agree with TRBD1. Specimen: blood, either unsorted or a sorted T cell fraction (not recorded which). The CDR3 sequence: CASSTLPGQGRGYTF. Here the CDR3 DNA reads TGTGCCAGTAGTACCCTCCCTGGACAGGGACGAGGCTACACCTTC.